Following are 30 T cell receptor beta chains from one sample sequenced in a study of T cell changes during pregnancy in multiple sclerosis. The method was immunoSEQ multiplex PCR; TCRdb's version includes in-frame clones alone and lacks a portion of them. The data contain approximately 30,000 clones, about 89% of them singletons. Sequenced here: CD8+ T cells from peripheral blood mononuclear cells, sampled before pregnancy. These receptors were taken from a female donor with multiple sclerosis, enrolled in a pregnancy study.

The chain uses TRBV28 and TRBJ2-2; possible D gene TRBD1, 6 bases. Trimming shortened V by 4 bases and J by 9 bases, and 12 bases separated the two germline ends. The CDR3 is 13 amino acids. Germline-derived CDR1 and CDR2 are MDHEN and SYDVKM. The CDR3 loop reads CASSSYRERELFF. CDR3 sequence (DNA): TGTGCCAGCAGTTCTTACAGGGAGCGGGAGCTGTTTTTT.

The chain uses TRBV5-6 and TRBJ2-7; 7 bases align to TRBD1. This CDR3 has 15 residues. Germline V gene lookup returns CDR1 SGHDT and CDR2 YYEEEE. The junction had 9 bases not matched to a gene; V was cut back by 0 bases and J by 6 bases. For the CDR3, the DNA is TGTGCCAGCAGCTTGGAGGGACAGAACCGGCGCGAGCAGTACTTC. This codes for CASSLEGQNRREQYF.

The chain has TRBV6-1 and TRBJ1-4; D unclear. V lost 2 bases and J 8 bases, leaving 12 bases between the germline ends. Germline V gene lookup returns CDR1 MNHNS and CDR2 SASEGT. The CDR3 runs 14 residues. The CDR3 DNA follows: TGTGCCAGCAGTGAATCGGGATTACCGGAAAAACTGTTTTTT. This encodes CASSESGLPEKLFF.

The chain recombines TRBV29-1 with TRBJ2-7; 8 bases match TRBD2. The CDR3 extends over 13 amino acids. Germline V CDR1 and CDR2: SQVTM, ANQGSEA. The V gene end was trimmed by 6 bases and the J gene end by 3 bases; junction bases not matched to a gene: 7. Written as DNA, the CDR3 is TGCAGCGTAGGTAGCGGGGACCACTACGAGCAGTACTTC. This encodes CSVGSGDHYEQYF.

The chain recombines TRBV7-3 with TRBJ2-1, with 10 bases that match TRBD2. This CDR3 has 16 residues. The V and J ends lost 1 base and 2 bases, in that order; junction bases with no gene match: 2. Germline V gene lookup returns CDR1 SGHTA and CDR2 FQGTGA. CDR3 protein: CASSLILAGAYNEQFF. CDR3 nucleotides: TGTGCCAGCAGCTTAATTCTAGCGGGGGCCTACAATGAGCAGTTCTTC.

CDR3 protein: CASKFLAVREIIRNTIYF. Here the CDR3 DNA reads TGCGCCAGCAAATTCCTTGCGGTCAGGGAAATAATAAGAAACACCATATATTTT. V is TRBV5-1 and J is TRBJ1-3; the D gene is possibly TRBD1 (5 bases). The CDR3 sequence is 18 residues long. Germline V gene sequence: CDR1 SGHRS, CDR2 YFSETQ. The V and J ends lost 6 bases and 5 bases respectively, with 27 bases between them.

The chain links TRBV7-9 to TRBJ2-7, with 11 bases fitting TRBD1. The CDR3 contains 15 residues. Looked up from germline, CDR1 is SEHNR and CDR2 is FQNEAQ (reference sequence). Trimming removed 5 bases from V and 2 bases from J; junction bases left unmatched: 5. CDR3 region: CASSRPGQGAYEQYF. The CDR3 bases are TGTGCCAGCAGCAGACCGGGACAGGGGGCCTACGAGCAGTACTTC.

The V call is TRBV4-1, the J call TRBJ2-1; D unresolved. The CDR3 runs to 14 residues. V shed 4 bases and J shed 6 bases, with 13 bases lying between them. CDR1 is MGHRA and CDR2 is YSYEKL in the germline V gene. The CDR3 DNA reads TGCGCCAGCAGCCGTACACGTTTTACCAATGAGCAGTTCTTC. This encodes CASSRTRFTNEQFF.

This clone turned up a few times. This chain's CDR3 is CSGRGWDTEAFF. The CDR3 nucleotides are TGCAGCGGGCGGGGGTGGGACACTGAAGCTTTCTTT. This chain joins TRBV29-1 and TRBJ1-1; TRBD1 might be the D (5 bases). In germline, CDR1 is SQVTM, CDR2 ANQGSEA. The ends were cut back, 7 bases at V and 3 bases at J, with 12 bases in the middle. This CDR3 spans 12 amino acids.

J is TRBJ1-2 and V is TRBV6-5, with no clear D. The CDR3 length is 13 residues. Germline values: CDR1 MNHEY, CDR2 SVGAGI. V lost 8 bases to trimming and J lost 4 bases, with 14 bases between them. CDR3: CASASVDAYGYTF. In nucleotides, the CDR3 is TGTGCCAGCGCCAGCGTCGACGCCTATGGCTACACCTTC.

This chain joins TRBV10-3 and TRBJ1-2; D is possibly TRBD1 (5 bases). Germline V gene sequence: CDR1 ENHRY, CDR2 SYGVKD. V dropped 8 bases and J dropped 6 bases, with 16 bases sitting between them. This CDR3 has 13 residues. The CDR3 DNA is TGTGCCATCGAAGGTTCAGGGCCGGATGGCTACACCTTC. Translation: CAIEGSGPDGYTF.

The V and J genes are TRBV6-5 and TRBJ1-1; D is unresolved. Per germline, CDR1 MNHEY and CDR2 SVGAGI. The CDR3 has 11 residues. The CDR3 bases are TGTACTGTTGGGAGATCCCATGAAGCTTTCTTT. Residues: CTVGRSHEAFF.

As for this clone: Other DNA variants within this sample encode the same CDR3. The chain joins TRBV5-1 to TRBJ1-1; 10 nucleotides match TRBD1. Germline lookup yields CDR1 SGHRS and CDR2 YFSETQ. The CDR3 has 15 residues. The V segment lost 2 bases and the J segment 2 bases; nucleotides outside the gene matches: 3. This CDR3 reads CASSFGTGENTEAFF. Here the CDR3 DNA reads TGCGCCAGCAGCTTCGGGACAGGGGAAAACACTGAAGCTTTCTTT.

This sequence joins TRBV5-6 and TRBJ1-4; D may be TRBD1 (5 bases). Trimming pared 6 bases from V and 6 bases from J, leaving 15 bases between. Germline CDR1 and CDR2: SGHDT and YYEEEE. This CDR3 spans 14 amino acids. CDR3 protein: CASTYQGQHEKLFF. The DNA for the CDR3 is TGTGCCAGCACCTACCAGGGTCAGCATGAAAAACTGTTTTTT. Based on the CDR3 plus reference TRBV5-6 and TRBJ1-4, the full variable domain is DAGVTQSPTHLIKTRGQQVTLRCSPKSGHDTVSWYQQALGQGPQFIFQYYEEEERQRGNFPDRFSGHQFPNYSSELNVNALLLGDSALYLCASTYQGQHEKLFFGSGTQLSVL.

This chain uses TRBV19 with TRBJ2-7, with a weak D call TRBD1 (6 bases). The V end was cut by 5 bases, the J end by 3 bases, with 14 bases between. Germline CDR1 reads LNHDA; CDR2 reads SQIVND (reference sequence). This CDR3 spans 14 amino acids. Here the CDR3 reads CASSFTGSVYEQYF. Written as DNA, the CDR3 is TGTGCCAGTAGTTTCACAGGGTCCGTCTACGAGCAGTACTTC.

This clone was seen just once. The V gene is TRBV5-1, the J gene TRBJ2-7; 9 bases agree with TRBD2. J lost 2 bases, V lost 0 bases, and 0 bases had no gene match. This CDR3 is 14 amino acids long. The germline V gene encodes CDR1 SGHRS and CDR2 YFSETQ. CDR3 loop: CASSLVAGAYEQYF. The CDR3 DNA is TGCGCCAGCAGCTTGGTAGCGGGGGCCTACGAGCAGTACTTC.

The chain couples TRBV5-1 to TRBJ1-1, with D possibly being TRBD1 (6 bases). CDR1 is SGHRS, CDR2 YFSETQ, per germline. Between the trimmed V and J ends, which lost 0 bases and 0 bases, there was a span of 6 bases. This CDR3 is built from 14 residues. The CDR3 DNA reads as TGCGCCAGCAGCTTGGACAGGGTGAACACTGAAGCTTTCTTT. Amino acids: CASSLDRVNTEAFF.

The chain joins TRBV5-6 to TRBJ2-7, with D perhaps matching TRBD1 (6 bases). Germline V gene sequence: CDR1 SGHDT, CDR2 YYEEEE. The CDR3 has 15 residues. Trimming shortened V by 4 bases and J by 0 bases, and 14 bases separated the two germline ends. This CDR3 reads CASSPEQGRSYEQYF. In DNA form, the CDR3 reads TGTGCCAGCAGCCCGGAACAGGGTCGCTCCTACGAGCAGTACTTC.

V gene TRBV2 combines with J gene TRBJ2-3, with TRBD2 identical over 8 bases. CDR3 length: 16 residues. Germline assignment: CDR1 SNHLY and CDR2 FYNNEI. The V gene end was trimmed by 5 bases and the J gene end by 3 bases; junction bases not matched to a gene: 10. DNA for the CDR3: TGTGCCAGCAGTCCAGCGGGGGCGTTCTTAACAGATACGCAGTATTTT. Translated, it gives CASSPAGAFLTDTQYF.

The rearrangement links TRBV9 to TRBJ1-6; D is perhaps TRBD1 (6 bases). Germline loops: CDR1 SGDLS, CDR2 YYNGEE. The V and J ends lost 10 bases and 9 bases respectively, with 14 bases between them. The CDR3 length is 12 residues. Here the CDR3 DNA reads TGTGCCTCACAGGGATCGAGTTCACCCCTCCACTTT. This encodes CASQGSSSPLHF.

This clone has more than one count but fewer than ten. This chain links TRBV4-2 with TRBJ2-7; tentatively, D is TRBD2 (5 bases). CDR1 is LGHNA and CDR2 is YNFKEQ in the germline V gene. The CDR3 has 14 amino acids. V lost 4 bases and J 6 bases, leaving 16 bases between the germline ends. The CDR3 DNA is TGTGCCAGCAGCCCCGGCGAGGAGGTCCGCGAGCAGTACTTC. As protein: CASSPGEEVREQYF.

The chain employs TRBV27 and TRBJ2-3; TRBD1 might be the D (6 bases). V lost 3 bases and J lost 7, with 20 bases in between. Per the germline V gene, CDR1 is MNHEY and CDR2 is SMNVEV (reference sequence). This CDR3 comprises 16 residues. The CDR3 sequence is CASSFPDRLGTNTQYF. The CDR3, as DNA: TGTGCCAGCAGTTTCCCCGACAGGTTAGGTACGAATACGCAGTATTTT.

The rearrangement joins TRBV6-1 to TRBJ1-1, with D unclear. CDR1 MNHNS and CDR2 SASEGT come from the germline V gene. V was cut by 1 base and J by 0 bases, with 15 bases left in between. CDR3 size: 17 residues. CDR3 protein: CASSEVESNGVNTEAFF. CDR3 nucleotides: TGTGCCAGCAGTGAAGTGGAGTCAAACGGGGTGAACACTGAAGCTTTCTTT.

This chain joins TRBV23-1 and TRBJ2-1; 11 bases map to TRBD1. TRBV23-1 is classed as an ORF, of uncertain function. This CDR3 is 16 amino acids long. Trimming cost V 3 bases and J 4 bases; bases outside gene matches: 5. CDR3 sequence reads: CASSHSGTGGYNEQFF. CDR3 nucleotide sequence: TGCGCCAGCAGTCATTCCGGGACAGGGGGGTACAATGAGCAGTTCTTC.

This sequence joins TRBV7-9 and TRBJ2-1; 7 nucleotides match TRBD1. This CDR3 has 14 residues. The V segment lost 5 bases and the J segment 3 bases; nucleotides outside the gene matches: 4. The V gene's germline CDR1 is SEHNR and CDR2 FQNEAQ (reference sequence). This chain's CDR3 is CASSPRGLYNEQFF. In DNA, the CDR3 is TGTGCCAGCAGCCCGAGGGGGCTCTACAATGAGCAGTTCTTC.

The J gene is TRBJ1-2, the V gene TRBV6-5; no reliable D call. Germline-derived CDR1 and CDR2 are MNHEY and SVGAGI. V gave up 0 bases and J gave up 3 bases, with 8 bases separating them. The CDR3 is 14 amino acids. Here the CDR3 DNA reads TGTGCCAGCAGTTACTCGGAGGGAGACTATGGCTACACCTTC. Its protein is CASSYSEGDYGYTF.

The CDR3 DNA is TGTGCCACCAGCAGAGGGGAGTACACCGGGGAGCTGTTTTTT. Residues: CATSRGEYTGELFF. The chain couples TRBV15 to TRBJ2-2, with TRBD2 as a possible D gene (5 bases). Per the germline V gene, CDR1 is LNHNV and CDR2 is YYDKDF (reference sequence). The CDR3 has 14 residues. The germline V and J ends were trimmed by 1 base and 3 bases, with 6 bases remaining between them.

This rearrangement joins TRBV30 to TRBJ2-3, with D possibly matching TRBD2 (6 bases). Trimming cost V 1 base and J 3 bases, with 14 bases left between them. The CDR3 is 15 amino acids. In germline, CDR1 is GTSNPN, CDR2 SVGIG (reference sequence). The CDR3 sequence: CAWSGGLGGTDTQYF. The CDR3 nucleotides read TGTGCCTGGAGTGGGGGTCTCGGGGGAACAGATACGCAGTATTTT.

V is TRBV27 and J is TRBJ1-6; D unclear. CDR1 is MNHEY, CDR2 SMNVEV, per germline (reference sequence). CDR3 length: 13 residues. V lost 2 bases to trimming and J lost 9 bases, with 8 bases between them. CDR3: CASSLVAASPLHF. The CDR3 DNA is TGTGCCAGCAGTTTAGTAGCAGCTTCACCCCTCCACTTT.

The chain recombines TRBV19 with TRBJ1-6, with D tentatively TRBD1 (5 bases). CDR1 is LNHDA and CDR2 is SQIVND in the germline V gene (reference sequence). Trimming removed 5 bases from V and 13 bases from J, with 27 bases in between. This CDR3 has 17 residues. This CDR3 is CASSGTDWGDRYIPLHF. Written as DNA, the CDR3 is TGTGCCAGTAGTGGAACCGACTGGGGGGACCGGTATATTCCCCTCCACTTT.